The 24 T cell receptor beta chains presented below share a single source sample, sequenced in a study of T-cell reconstitution after alpha-beta-depleted transplantation in children (TCRdb year 2016). Library creation used PCR. For sequencing, an Illumina HiSeq 2500 was employed. TCR library preparation used molecular barcoding, with unique molecular identifiers applied to normalize quantification of the TCRbeta repertoire. The public reads were reprocessed in TCRdb via fastp at Q25 and MiXCR, keeping in-frame beta chains. Identical CDR3 proteins give one entry, which carries the most common genes and DNA. Present in this sample are about 510,000 distinct CDR3 sequences, 11% of which were seen just once. The ten largest clones capture about 15% of the sample. Reading the label with the study, this specimen's treatment or condition is: allogeneic hematopoietic cell transplantation with graft depleted of TCRalphabeta T cells and CD19 B cells.

Sample: PBMCs, mostly from graft donor cells, taken 180 days after TCRalphabeta/CD19-depleted stem cell transplant. These receptors were collected from a female patient aged 2 to 10 who had a stem cell transplant for aplastic anemia, so the T cells may come from the graft donor.

V gene TRBV5-4 combines with J gene TRBJ1-5; no reliable D call. The CDR3 contains 19 residues. Germline values: CDR1 SGHNT, CDR2 YYREEE (reference sequence). V gave up 0 bases and J gave up 2 bases, with 21 bases separating them. CDR3 in amino acids: CASSLGISPIPSGNQPQHF. CDR3 in DNA: TGTGCCAGCAGCTTGGGTATAAGCCCAATACCAAGTGGCAATCAGCCCCAGCATTTT.

The sample holds many counts of this clonotype. The chain uses TRBV5-1 and TRBJ2-3, with no clear D. This CDR3 comprises 12 residues. Looked up from germline, CDR1 is SGHRS and CDR2 is YFSETQ. V lost 0 bases and J lost 6, with 5 bases in between. CDR3 residues: CASSLESDTQYF. In DNA, the CDR3 is TGCGCCAGCAGCTTGGAATCCGATACGCAGTATTTT.

The chain recombines TRBV7-8 with TRBJ2-3, with a tentative D call TRBD2 (5 bases). Trimming cost V 3 bases and J 5 bases, with 15 bases left between them. This CDR3 comprises 15 residues. Per the germline V gene, CDR1 is SGHVS and CDR2 is FQNEAQ. The CDR3 sequence: CASSFRGGVGDTQYF. As DNA, the CDR3 is TGTGCCAGCAGCTTTCGTGGAGGTGTAGGAGATACGCAGTATTTT.

In this sample, this clonotype turned up a few times. The chain joins TRBV28 to TRBJ2-7; D gene uncertain. Trimming shortened V by 5 bases and J by 6 bases, and 17 bases separated the two germline ends. Germline-derived CDR1 and CDR2 are MDHEN and SYDVKM. The CDR3 extends over 14 amino acids. In nucleotides, the CDR3 is TGTGCCAGCAGTACCCCGTCCCTAGTTCGCGAGCAGTACGTC. Its protein is CASSTPSLVREQYV.

In this sample, this clonotype turned up a few times. The genes are TRBV6-1 and TRBJ2-2; D gene unclear. This CDR3 contains 13 residues. Germline V lookup: CDR1 MNHNS, CDR2 SASEGT. V dropped 8 bases and J dropped 2 bases, with 9 bases sitting between them. The CDR3 nucleotides read TGTGCCAGCCCATTTTCCAACACCGGGGAGCTGTTTTTT. Residues: CASPFSNTGELFF.

The genes are TRBV4-3 and TRBJ2-1; TRBD2 matches at 9 bases. The length of the CDR3 is 17 residues. Per germline, CDR1 LGHNA and CDR2 YSLEER. V was clipped by 3 bases and J by 5 bases; unmatched bases: 11. For the CDR3, the DNA is TGCGCCAGCAGCCAGGCGGGCGGGGGGGCCACTGACAATGAGCAGTTCTTC. As protein: CASSQAGGGATDNEQFF.

This clonotype has at least ten counts. The chain has TRBV5-5 and TRBJ2-1; a possible D gene is TRBD1 (7 bases). V dropped 0 bases and J dropped 6 bases, with 16 bases sitting between them. CDR1 SGHKS and CDR2 YYEKEE come from the germline V gene (reference sequence). This CDR3 has 16 amino acids. CDR3 region: CASSLVASGGINEQFF. In DNA form, the CDR3 reads TGTGCCAGCAGCTTGGTGGCGTCAGGGGGGATCAATGAGCAGTTCTTC.

The rearrangement uses TRBV20-1 and TRBJ2-7; the D is unclear. V was clipped by 3 bases and J by 2 bases, with 11 bases between them. There are 13 residues in the CDR3. CDR1 DFQATT and CDR2 SNEGSKA come from the germline V gene (reference sequence). The CDR3 region is CSASPQDAYEQYV. In nucleotides, the CDR3 is TGCAGTGCTAGTCCGCAGGACGCCTACGAGCAGTACGTC.

This chain links TRBV20-1 with TRBJ2-3; maybe TRBD2 (6 bases). V dropped 3 bases and J dropped 4 bases, with 14 bases sitting between them. The length of the CDR3 is 14 residues. Germline V gene lookup returns CDR1 DFQATT and CDR2 SNEGSKA (reference sequence). The DNA of the CDR3 is TGCAGTGCTAGGACCGGGACTGGGGCAGATACGCAGTATTTT. Protein: CSARTGTGADTQYF.

This clonotype was observed a handful of times. J is TRBJ1-2 and V is TRBV9; D unclear. Germline CDR1 reads SGDLS; CDR2 reads YYNGEE. The CDR3 is 12 residues long. Trimming took 0 bases from V and 7 from J, leaving 7 bases between them. The CDR3 loop reads CASSVGRGGYTF. CDR3 in DNA: TGTGCCAGCAGCGTAGGGAGAGGTGGCTACACCTTC. The variable domain in full, completed from reference TRBV9 and TRBJ1-2, reads DSGVTQTPKHLITATGQRVTLRCSPRSGDLSVYWYQQSLDQGLQFLIQYYNGEERAKGNILERFSAQQFPDLHSELNLSSLELGDSALYFCASSVGRGGYTFGSGTRLTVV.

The rearrangement uses TRBV2 and TRBJ1-1; D is perhaps TRBD1 (5 bases). Trimming removed 7 bases from V and 1 base from J, with 10 bases in between. The CDR3 totals 13 residues. CDR1 and CDR2 from the germline V gene are SNHLY and FYNNEI. The CDR3 sequence is CASTWGENTEAFF. The CDR3 region has the DNA TGTGCCAGCACGTGGGGGGAGAACACTGAAGCTTTCTTT.

There are a few counts of this clonotype. The chain recombines TRBV7-2 with TRBJ1-3; possibly TRBD1 for D (5 bases). This CDR3 has 16 residues. Germline V CDR1 and CDR2: SGHTA, FQGNSA. V dropped 4 bases and J dropped 1 base, with 14 bases sitting between them. CDR3 protein: CASSSQPGGSGNTIYF. CDR3 coding DNA: TGTGCCAGCAGCTCCCAACCCGGGGGTTCTGGAAACACCATATATTTT. Based on the CDR3 plus reference TRBV7-2 and TRBJ1-3, the full variable domain is GAGVSQSPSNKVTEKGKDVELRCDPISGHTALYWYRQSLGQGLEFLIYFQGNSAPDKSGLPSDRFSAERTGGSVSTLTIQRTQQEDSAVYLCASSSQPGGSGNTIYFGEGSWLTVV.

This clonotype has ten or more counts. The gene calls are TRBV15 and TRBJ2-3; maybe TRBD1 (5 bases). CDR1 and CDR2 from the germline V gene are LNHNV and YYDKDF (reference sequence). The germline V and J ends were trimmed by 0 bases and 3 bases, with 10 bases remaining between them. This CDR3 spans 15 amino acids. The CDR3 here is CATSRDRVVTDTQYF. The CDR3 coding sequence is TGTGCCACCAGCAGAGACAGGGTGGTTACAGATACGCAGTATTTT.

This clonotype was seen more than once but under ten times. The rearrangement joins TRBV20-1 to TRBJ2-7, with 13 positions matching TRBD2. J lost 2 bases, V lost 7 bases, and 8 bases had no gene match. Germline CDR1 is DFQATT and CDR2 is SNEGSKA (reference sequence). The CDR3 runs 15 residues. The DNA of the CDR3 is TGCAGTGTCCTGGGACTAGCGGGACCGACCTACGAGCAGTACGTC. Amino acid sequence: CSVLGLAGPTYEQYV.

CDR3 region: CASSRLAGVETQYF. The DNA of the CDR3 is TGTGCCAGCAGCAGACTAGCGGGAGTTGAGACCCAGTACTTC. The rearrangement uses TRBV25-1 and TRBJ2-5; 12 positions match TRBD2. Losses at the gene ends were 6 bases for V and 5 bases for J; bases not matched to a gene: 4. Germline loops: CDR1 MGHDK, CDR2 SYGVNS. CDR3 length: 14 residues. Variable domain in full (rest from reference TRBV25-1 and TRBJ2-5): EADIYQTPRYLVIGTGKKITLECSQTMGHDKMYWYQQDPGMELHLIHYSYGVNSTEKGDLSSESTVSRIRTEHFPLTLESARPSHTSQYLCASSRLAGVETQYFGPGTRLLVL.

At least ten counts were recorded for this clonotype. Written as DNA, the CDR3 is TGTGCCAGCAGTCCAAGGGACAGGGTTAGTTCACCCCTCCACTTT. Translation: CASSPRDRVSSPLHF. The chain joins TRBV27 to TRBJ1-6, with 9 bases lining up with TRBD1. The CDR3 is 15 residues long. Losses at the gene ends were 5 bases for V and 9 bases for J; bases not matched to a gene: 8. Germline CDR1 MNHEY, CDR2 SMNVEV (reference sequence).

This clonotype was seen more than once but under ten times. The chain recombines TRBV29-1 with TRBJ2-1; D not certain. CDR1 and CDR2 from the germline V gene are SQVTM and ANQGSEA. Trimming took 2 bases from V and 9 from J, leaving 8 bases between them. The CDR3 is 11 amino acids. The CDR3 DNA follows: TGCAGCGTTGAAAGGGTTGGTGAGCAGTTCTTC. This translates into CSVERVGEQFF.

The chain carries TRBV20-1 and TRBJ1-2; D is undetermined. The germline V and J ends were trimmed by 3 bases and 1 base, with 9 bases remaining between them. The germline V gene encodes CDR1 DFQATT and CDR2 SNEGSKA (reference sequence). The CDR3 extends over 13 amino acids. The CDR3 is CSARDGLNYGYTF. The CDR3 region has the DNA TGCAGTGCTAGGGACGGCCTTAACTATGGCTACACCTTC.

This clonotype was observed at least ten times. CDR3 coding DNA: TGCAGTGCTAGTCGACTTGGGACAGTCCCAATGACCCAGTACTTC. This encodes CSASRLGTVPMTQYF. This chain joins TRBV20-1 and TRBJ2-5; TRBD1 matches 7 bases. V gave up 3 bases and J gave up 7 bases; unmatched junction bases: 14. The V gene's germline CDR1 is DFQATT and CDR2 SNEGSKA (reference sequence). CDR3 length equals 15 residues.

This clonotype was observed a handful of times. The genes are TRBV5-1 and TRBJ2-7, with TRBD2 matching 11 bases. Per germline, CDR1 SGHRS and CDR2 YFSETQ. Unmatched junction bases numbered 7, after V lost 4 bases and J lost 4 bases. The CDR3 has 15 residues. This CDR3 reads CASSTDGTSGYEQYV. The CDR3 nucleotides are TGCGCCAGCAGCACAGATGGGACTAGCGGTTACGAGCAGTACGTC.

Regarding this clonotype: A read error may account for a junction end that differs from germline. V and J are TRBV29-1 and TRBJ2-2; D may match TRBD1 or TRBD2 (6 bases each). The CDR3 is 18 amino acids. Germline assignment: CDR1 SQVTM and CDR2 ANQGSEA. The CDR3 protein is CSVERELGGGRNAGELFF. The CDR3 region has the DNA TGCAGCGTTGAGCGTGAATTAGGAGGGGGTAGGAACGCCGGGGAGCTGTTTTTT.

This clonotype was counted only a few times. CDR3 coding DNA: TGTGCCAGCAGTTACAGACAGATGCAAGAAGCTTTCTTT. It is translated as CASSYRQMQEAFF. The rearrangement joins TRBV6-2 or TRBV6-3 to TRBJ1-1; possible D gene TRBD1, 5 bases. Germline V gene sequence: CDR1 MNHEY, CDR2 SVGEGT. V was trimmed by 2 bases and J by 8 bases, leaving 12 bases between them. The CDR3 totals 13 residues.

This chain's CDR3 is CASSNRDSLFYEQYF. As DNA, the CDR3 is TGTGCCAGTAGTAACCGGGACAGCCTCTTCTACGAGCAGTACTTC. The chain joins TRBV19 to TRBJ2-7; 7 bases map to TRBD1. Trimming cost V 4 bases and J 3 bases; bases outside gene matches: 9. CDR1 is LNHDA, CDR2 SQIVND, per germline (reference sequence). The CDR3 spans 15 residues.

This clonotype was detected many times. The V and J genes are TRBV28 and TRBJ2-1; TRBD1 aligns across 8 bases. The trim removed 6 bases at V and 4 bases at J, leaving 11 bases unmatched. The CDR3 totals 16 residues. Germline V CDR1 and CDR2: MDHEN, SYDVKM. CDR3 residues: CASSHYRGKVYNEQFF. The CDR3 DNA reads TGTGCCAGCAGCCATTACAGGGGGAAAGTGTACAATGAGCAGTTCTTC. Combining the CDR3 with reference TRBV28 and TRBJ2-1 gives the whole variable domain DVKVTQSSRYLVKRTGEKVFLECVQDMDHENMFWYRQDPGLGLRLIYFSYDVKMKEKGDIPEGYSVSREKKERFSLILESASTNQTSMYLCASSHYRGKVYNEQFFGPGTRLTVL.